These 2 T cell receptor beta chains came from one sample sequenced in a study of blood T cell repertoires in COVID-19. Data came from immunoSEQ multiplex PCR; TCRdb stores just in-frame clones and leaves some out. The repertoire holds around 97,000 clones, with 85% to 90% as singletons. The sample taken for sequencing was peripheral blood. The receptor set was obtained from a human donor in a cohort sampled during active COVID-19.

Only a few counts were recorded for this clone. The chain uses TRBV7-8 and TRBJ2-7; the D gene is possibly TRBD1 (5 bases). The CDR3 extends over 16 amino acids. The V gene's germline CDR1 is SGHVS and CDR2 FQNEAQ. V lost 3 bases, J lost 2 bases, and 17 bases lay in between. Here the CDR3 reads CASSFNRQTNTYEQYF. DNA of the CDR3: TGTGCCAGCAGCTTTAACAGACAGACAAATACCTACGAGCAGTACTTC.

The chain joins TRBV3-1 (or the pseudogene TRBV3-2) to TRBJ1-2; D is uncertain. The CDR3 has 13 amino acids. The V and J ends lost 0 bases and 10 bases respectively, with 12 bases between them. CDR1 and CDR2 from the germline V gene are LGHDT and YNNKEL (reference sequence). The CDR3 reads CASSQEYRGIYTF. CDR3 sequence (DNA): TGTGCCAGCAGCCAAGAGTACCGGGGAATCTACACCTTC.